This TCR beta chain was profiled in a study of siplizumab effects on memory and regulatory T cells. Study-wide points: Fewer alloreactive sequences mapped to unstimulated CD4+ memory cells under siplizumab. Naive T cells were seemingly more diverse than memory cells, and major contributions to the alloresponse seemed to be made by them. With siplizumab, mappable alloreactive CD4+ clones averaged roughly 69% Treg-derived, versus less than 35% in controls. Poor capture below about 10^-5 frequency left most alloreactive clones unmapped to unstimulated subsets.

The protocol was immunoSEQ multiplex PCR, while the TCRdb copy is restricted to in-frame clones and leaves out a portion. The repertoire holds about 120,000 clones, with around nine tenths as singletons. The germline V gene encodes CDR1 SGHVS and CDR2 FNYEAQ. The V end lost 10 bases, the J end lost 6 bases, and 17 bases lay between the germline ends. The CDR3 length is 13 residues. A remark on this clone: What it binds is unknown.

The specimen was CD4+ T cells sorted from blood. This TCR was recovered from a human donor in good health. The gene calls are TRBV7-6 and TRBJ2-3; D gene uncertain. DNA for the CDR3: TGTGCCACCGGAAGCTCCGAGAGGGATACGCAGTATTTT. As protein: CATGSSERDTQYF.